This T cell receptor beta chain came from a study of blood T cells in healthy people across ages. Whole-study results and caveats: Long-lived donors exceeded aged donors in naive CD4+ cells and diversity. The donors' CMV status was not determined, possibly confounding changes in expanded clonotypes. Roughly linear age-related decline in beta diversity appeared, significant by age around 38.

Healthy Caucasians from Russia aged roughly 6 to 90 served as donors. PCR was performed a second time for 7 to 11 cycles using a sample-barcoded 5' primer and a J-beta primer mix. TCRdb passed the 5' RACE reads through MiXCR, listing each CDR3 protein once. The data contain roughly 1.6 million distinct CDR3 sequences, about 31% of them seen just once; the ten biggest clones take up 11%. Regarding this clonotype: Its antigen is not known.

The V gene end was trimmed by 7 bases and the J gene end by 8 bases; junction bases not matched to a gene: 15. This CDR3 has 14 residues. Germline lookup yields CDR1 SQVTM and CDR2 ANQGSEA. The chain is built from TRBV29-1 and TRBJ1-2, with TRBD1 matching over 8 bases. The source is a woman in her thirties in good health. Sample: blood. CDR3 sequence: CSGTTGGNSGGYTF. The CDR3, as DNA: TGCAGCGGCACCACAGGGGGGAACTCTGGAGGCTACACCTTC.